The 30 T cell receptor beta chains reported below all come from one sample, sequenced in a study of blood T cell repertoires in COVID-19. Sequencing used immunoSEQ multiplex PCR; TCRdb keeps in-frame clones, though not all of them. The sample consists of approximately 250,000 clones, approximately 89% of them appearing once. Sequencing input: peripheral blood. The source of these receptors is a woman aged 70-85 years with COVID-19, enrolled during active disease.

The CDR3 DNA is TGTGCCAGCAGCTTAACAGGGCTAAGCTCCTACGAGCAGTACTTC. Encoded protein: CASSLTGLSSYEQYF. V usage is TRBV21-1 and J usage is TRBJ2-7; the DNA was not used to check the table's D call, TRBD1. TRBV21-1 is annotated as a pseudogene. The CDR3 extends over 15 amino acids.

J is TRBJ1-5 and V is TRBV28; TRBD1 matches at 7 bases. This CDR3 contains 13 residues. Germline trimming cut 7 bases from V and 3 bases from J; bases unmatched to any gene: 3. Germline CDR1 reads MDHEN; CDR2 reads SYDVKM. CDR3 residues: CASNDRANQPQHF. CDR3 sequence (DNA): TGTGCCAGCAACGACAGGGCCAATCAGCCCCAGCATTTT.

The chain uses TRBV18 and TRBJ2-2; D gene uncertain. The CDR3 spans 14 residues. The V and J ends lost 3 bases and 4 bases respectively, with 9 bases between them. Germline assignment: CDR1 KGHSH and CDR2 LQKENI. CDR3 nucleotides: TGTGCCAGCTCACCCCCCGGTAGCACCGGGGAGCTGTTTTTT. Encoded protein: CASSPPGSTGELFF.

The V call is TRBV19, the J call TRBJ1-1, with D tentatively TRBD1 (5 bases). CDR1 is LNHDA and CDR2 is SQIVND in the germline V gene (reference sequence). The CDR3 extends over 15 amino acids. V was pared by 5 bases and J by 5 bases, with 18 bases between. The CDR3 reads CASSPAGLRLTEAFF. DNA of the CDR3: TGTGCCAGTAGTCCCGCGGGACTCCGTTTGACTGAAGCTTTCTTT.

This clone has a handful of counts. The chain uses TRBV2 and TRBJ2-7, with TRBD1 identical over 7 bases. The CDR3 runs 14 residues. Per germline, CDR1 SNHLY and CDR2 FYNNEI. J was trimmed by 2 bases and V by 7 bases; bases with no gene match: 8. Here the CDR3 DNA reads TGTGCCAGCATGAAAGACAGGGTTGCCTACGAGCAGTACTTC. Residues: CASMKDRVAYEQYF.

This clone showed up just once. The J gene is TRBJ1-2, the V gene TRBV28; D ambiguous. CDR1 MDHEN and CDR2 SYDVKM come from the germline V gene. V lost 2 bases and J 6 bases, leaving 7 bases between the germline ends. This CDR3 contains 12 residues. This CDR3 is CASSLTRDGYTF. DNA of the CDR3: TGTGCCAGCAGTTTAACGCGAGATGGCTACACCTTC.

The chain joins TRBV2 to TRBJ1-5; no reliable D call. This CDR3 has 13 amino acids. Germline V lookup: CDR1 SNHLY, CDR2 FYNNEI. With 5 bases removed from V and 4 bases from J, the gap between germline ends came to 9 bases. The chain's CDR3 is CASSPGPNQPQHF. The CDR3 nucleotides are TGTGCCAGCAGTCCGGGTCCAAATCAGCCCCAGCATTTT.

This chain joins TRBV10-3 and TRBJ2-2, with 8 nucleotides matching TRBD1. CDR3 length: 14 amino acids. The V segment lost 7 bases and the J segment 8 bases; nucleotides outside the gene matches: 9. Germline V gene sequence: CDR1 ENHRY, CDR2 SYGVKD. CDR3 sequence (DNA): TGTGCCATCAACCAACAGGGGGAAGGTGGGGAGCTGTTTTTT. It yields the protein CAINQQGEGGELFF.

The V gene is TRBV5-5, the J gene TRBJ1-2; D remains unclear. With 2 bases removed from V and 2 bases from J, the gap between germline ends came to 7 bases. The CDR3 extends over 13 amino acids. CDR1 is SGHKS, CDR2 YYEKEE, per germline (reference sequence). The CDR3 spells CASSLGLNYGYTF. CDR3 nucleotide sequence: TGTGCCAGCAGCTTAGGACTGAACTATGGCTACACCTTC.

The chain carries TRBV7-8 and TRBJ2-6, with D perhaps matching TRBD1 (5 bases). The CDR3 runs 15 residues. Looked up from germline, CDR1 is SGHVS and CDR2 is FQNEAQ. Trimming removed 5 bases from V and 1 base from J, with 9 bases in between. The CDR3 loop is CASSATASGANVLTF. CDR3 DNA: TGTGCCAGCAGCGCGACAGCATCTGGGGCCAACGTCCTGACTTTC.

The chain couples TRBV7-9 to TRBJ2-3; TRBD2 might be the D (5 bases). There are 14 residues in the CDR3. Between the trimmed V and J ends, which lost 2 bases and 6 bases, there was a span of 12 bases. Per the germline V gene, CDR1 is SEHNR and CDR2 is FQNEAQ (reference sequence). CDR3: CASSLSASWDTQYF. CDR3 in DNA: TGTGCCAGCAGCTTATCGGCTAGCTGGGATACGCAGTATTTT.

Only a few counts were recorded for this clone. The chain joins TRBV11-3 to TRBJ1-2, with 10 positions matching TRBD1. This CDR3 region has 16 residues. Germline assignment: CDR1 SGHNT and CDR2 YENEEA. Trimming cost V 4 bases and J 2 bases; bases outside gene matches: 7. CDR3 DNA: TGTGCCAGCAGCTCGGGACAGGGGCTGAGGAACTATGGCTACACCTTC. It codes for CASSSGQGLRNYGYTF. Using reference TRBV11-3 and TRBJ1-2 for the parts outside the CDR3, the full variable domain is EAGVVQSPRYKIIEKKQPVAFWCNPISGHNTLYWYLQNLGQGPELLIRYENEEAVDDSQLPKDRFSAERLKGVDSTLKIQPAELGDSAVYLCASSSGQGLRNYGYTFGSGTRLTVV.

The J gene is TRBJ2-7, the V gene TRBV5-1, with 8 positions matching TRBD2. V was pared by 7 bases and J by 3 bases, with 9 bases of the junction left unmatched. Germline V CDR1 and CDR2: SGHRS, YFSETQ. This CDR3 has 14 amino acids. DNA for the CDR3: TGCGCCAGCCAGACTGGCGGGGGGTTCTACGAGCAGTACTTC. Translating it yields CASQTGGGFYEQYF.

The V call is TRBV6-5, the J call TRBJ2-1, with 8 positions matching TRBD2. CDR3 length: 15 residues. The germline V gene has CDR1 MNHEY and CDR2 SVGAGI. Trimming at V came to 7 bases and at J to 1 base, leaving 6 bases not matched to a gene. The DNA of the CDR3 is TGTGCCAGCAAGCCCAGCGGGAGATCCTACAATGAGCAGTTCTTC. The encoded protein is CASKPSGRSYNEQFF.

The J gene is TRBJ1-5, the V gene TRBV2; TRBD1 agrees at 10 bases. Per germline, CDR1 SNHLY and CDR2 FYNNEI. The CDR3 has 15 amino acids. V shed 8 bases, J shed 7 bases, and the junction held 11 bases outside the gene matches. The CDR3 sequence is CASGRDRGWKQPQHF. The CDR3 DNA is TGTGCCAGCGGACGGGACAGGGGATGGAAGCAGCCCCAGCATTTT.

The V gene is TRBV7-2, the J gene TRBJ1-2; D uncertain. Germline assignment: CDR1 SGHTA and CDR2 FQGNSA. V was shortened by 2 bases and J by 7 bases, with 11 bases between the two germline ends. The CDR3 has 13 amino acids. The DNA of the CDR3 is TGTGCCAGCAGCTTACCCGGGGTAGCTGGCTACACCTTC. This encodes CASSLPGVAGYTF. Variable domain in full (rest from reference TRBV7-2 and TRBJ1-2): GAGVSQSPSNKVTEKGKDVELRCDPISGHTALYWYRQSLGQGLEFLIYFQGNSAPDKSGLPSDRFSAERTGGSVSTLTIQRTQQEDSAVYLCASSLPGVAGYTFGSGTRLTVV.

V and J are TRBV7-2 and TRBJ2-1, with TRBD2 identical over 8 bases. J gave up 7 bases and V 5 bases, and 16 bases lay outside the gene matches. Looked up from germline, CDR1 is SGHTA and CDR2 is FQGNSA. This CDR3 is built from 17 residues. CDR3 sequence: CASSPRGGGNPSNEQFF. CDR3 nucleotide sequence: TGTGCCAGCAGCCCCCGGGGGGGCGGGAATCCTAGTAATGAGCAGTTCTTC.

The CDR3 region is CASSLGEAPYEQYF. The CDR3 DNA is TGTGCCAGCAGCTTAGGAGAGGCCCCCTACGAGCAGTACTTC. The V and J genes are TRBV11-3 and TRBJ2-7; D gene uncertain. V lost 1 base to trimming and J lost 2 bases, with 9 bases between them. The CDR3 is 14 amino acids. Germline loops: CDR1 SGHNT, CDR2 YENEEA.

This clone has only a few counts. The chain has TRBV11-2 and TRBJ1-5; weak D call: TRBD1 (6 bases). Germline V lookup: CDR1 SGHAT, CDR2 FQNNGV. The ends were cut back, 3 bases at V and 5 bases at J, with 11 bases in the middle. The CDR3 runs 14 residues. CDR3 in amino acids: CASSFGGGDQPQHF. CDR3 coding DNA: TGTGCCAGCAGCTTCGGAGGGGGGGATCAGCCCCAGCATTTT.

The genes are TRBV6-5 and TRBJ2-2; 9 bases are a match to TRBD2. Unmatched junction bases numbered 6, after V lost 8 bases and J lost 2 bases. In germline, CDR1 is MNHEY, CDR2 SVGAGI. CDR3 size: 15 residues. The CDR3 DNA is TGTGCCAGCTCTGGGACTAGCCAAAACACCGGGGAGCTGTTTTTT. Amino acids: CASSGTSQNTGELFF.

The CDR3 DNA is TGTGCCAGCAGTTTGGAGAATCAGCCCCAGCATTTT. It is translated as CASSLENQPQHF. V is TRBV28 and J is TRBJ1-5; D ambiguous. Germline CDR1 MDHEN, CDR2 SYDVKM. The CDR3 spans 12 residues. Trimming pared 3 bases from V and 4 bases from J, leaving 4 bases between.

This clone was detected only a few times. This chain links TRBV9 with TRBJ2-1; 8 bases align to TRBD1. The CDR3 has 18 amino acids. Unmatched junction bases numbered 13, after V lost 0 bases and J lost 5 bases. Germline V gives CDR1 SGDLS, CDR2 YYNGEE. CDR3 in amino acids: CASSVAPPGQEPNNEQFF. For the CDR3, the DNA is TGTGCCAGCAGCGTAGCTCCCCCGGGACAGGAACCCAACAATGAGCAGTTCTTC.

This chain connects TRBV5-1 to TRBJ1-5; D is uncertain. V shed 1 base and J shed 2 bases, with 16 bases lying between them. Germline CDR1 reads SGHRS; CDR2 reads YFSETQ. The CDR3 sequence is 17 residues long. The CDR3 bases are TGCGCCAGCAGCTTGCCTGATGGCAGGCTATGCAATCAGCCCCAGCATTTT. It encodes CASSLPDGRLCNQPQHF.

J is TRBJ1-2 and V is TRBV11-2; D gene uncertain. Trimming left V 1 base short and J 4 bases short, with 10 bases between. Germline V gene lookup returns CDR1 SGHAT and CDR2 FQNNGV. The CDR3 runs to 14 residues. Here the CDR3 reads CASSLVRSSYGYTF. The DNA of the CDR3 is TGTGCCAGCAGCTTAGTGAGGTCCAGCTATGGCTACACCTTC. Based on the CDR3 plus reference TRBV11-2 and TRBJ1-2, the full variable domain is EAGVAQSPRYKIIEKRQSVAFWCNPISGHATLYWYQQILGQGPKLLIQFQNNGVVDDSQLPKDRFSAERLKGVDSTLKIQPAKLEDSAVYLCASSLVRSSYGYTFGSGTRLTVV.

The V gene is TRBV9, the J gene TRBJ1-1; D remains unclear. Germline V lookup: CDR1 SGDLS, CDR2 YYNGEE. The length of the CDR3 is 18 residues. The V end lost 3 bases, the J end lost 4 bases, and 25 bases lay between the germline ends. The CDR3: CASSAVPFRRGRPTEAFF. The CDR3 bases are TGTGCCAGCAGCGCAGTCCCCTTTCGGAGAGGGCGGCCCACTGAAGCTTTCTTT.

J is TRBJ2-1 and V is TRBV7-2, with 12 bases lining up with TRBD2. Per the germline V gene, CDR1 is SGHTA and CDR2 is FQGNSA. After removal of 4 bases from V and 10 bases from J, the junction contained 14 bases not matched to a gene. CDR3 length: 17 residues. The CDR3 nucleotides are TGTGCCAGCAGCTCTCGGACTAGCGGGGCTTCGGTTTCGGAGCAGTTCTTC. Its translation: CASSSRTSGASVSEQFF.

This sequence joins TRBV4-2 and TRBJ2-5; possibly TRBD1 for D (7 bases). This CDR3 region has 15 residues. V was cut by 1 base and J by 4 bases, with 13 bases left in between. From germline, CDR1 is LGHNA and CDR2 YNFKEQ. This chain's CDR3 is CASSQVSQGGETQYF. As DNA, the CDR3 is TGTGCCAGCAGCCAAGTTTCGCAGGGGGGAGAGACCCAGTACTTC.

The chain uses TRBV3-1 (or the pseudogene TRBV3-2) and TRBJ2-2; D remains unclear. There are 16 residues in the CDR3. CDR1 and CDR2 (germline): LGHDT, YNNKEL (reference sequence). V dropped 1 base and J dropped 4 bases, with 13 bases sitting between them. The CDR3 sequence is CASSQALRFITGELFF. The CDR3 nucleotides are TGTGCCAGCAGCCAAGCTCTGCGGTTCATCACCGGGGAGCTGTTTTTT.

The chain combines TRBV6-4 with TRBJ1-2; 11 nucleotides match TRBD1. The V gene end was trimmed by 2 bases and the J gene end by 8 bases; junction bases not matched to a gene: 4. The CDR3 is made up of 14 amino acids. Germline-derived CDR1 and CDR2 are MRHNA and SNTAGT. The CDR3 protein is CASSDGQGARGYTF. In DNA, the CDR3 is TGTGCCAGCAGTGACGGACAGGGGGCGCGGGGCTACACCTTC.

DNA of the CDR3: TGTGCCAGCTCACCCCGCGACAGGGGCTCTGGAAACACCATATATTTT. This translates into CASSPRDRGSGNTIYF. The V call is TRBV18, the J call TRBJ1-3; 8 bases are a match to TRBD1. Germline CDR1 reads KGHSH; CDR2 reads LQKENI. Losses at the gene ends were 3 bases for V and 0 bases for J; bases not matched to a gene: 4. The CDR3 length is 16 residues.